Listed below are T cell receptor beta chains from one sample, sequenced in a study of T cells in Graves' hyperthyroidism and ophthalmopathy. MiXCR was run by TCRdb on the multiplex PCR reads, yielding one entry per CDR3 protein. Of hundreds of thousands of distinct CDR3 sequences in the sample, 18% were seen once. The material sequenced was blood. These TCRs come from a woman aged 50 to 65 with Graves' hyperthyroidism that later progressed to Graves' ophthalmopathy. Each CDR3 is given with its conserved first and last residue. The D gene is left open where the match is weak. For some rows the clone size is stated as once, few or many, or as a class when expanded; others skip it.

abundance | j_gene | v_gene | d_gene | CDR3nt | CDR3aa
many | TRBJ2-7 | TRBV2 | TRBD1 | TGTGCCAGCAGTGAATTGTTCGGGGACAGGGAGTCCTACGAGCAGTACTTC | CASSELFGDRESYEQYF
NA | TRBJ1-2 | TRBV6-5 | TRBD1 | TGTGCCAGCAGTTTTCTGCCCTCGGACAGGTCTAACTATGGCTACACCTTC | CASSFLPSDRSNYGYTF
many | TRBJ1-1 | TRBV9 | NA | TGTGCCAGCAGCGTAGACTTAACTAGTGGGACTGAAGCTTTCTTT | CASSVDLTSGTEAFF
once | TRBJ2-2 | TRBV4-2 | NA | TGTGCCAGCAGCCAAGAAGGGAACCGCGGCACCGGGGAGCTGTTTTTT | CASSQEGNRGTGELFF
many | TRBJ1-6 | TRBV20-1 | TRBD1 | TGCAGTGCTGCCAGGACAGGGGGCTCTAATTCACCCCTCCACTTT | CSAARTGGSNSPLHF
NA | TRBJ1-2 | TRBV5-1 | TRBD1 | TGCGCCAGCAGCTTGGATGCTAGGGGGCATGGCTACACCTTC | CASSLDARGHGYTF
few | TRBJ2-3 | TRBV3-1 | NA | TGTGCCAGCAGCCTGATGGGACCCACAGATACGCAGTATTTT | CASSLMGPTDTQYF
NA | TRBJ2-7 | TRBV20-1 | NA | TGCAGTGCTAGAGAGGCTTACCGTTACGAGCAGTACTTC | CSAREAYRYEQYF
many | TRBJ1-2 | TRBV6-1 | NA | TGTGCCAGCAGTGAAACCCGACGGAGCTATGGCTACACCTTC | CASSETRRSYGYTF
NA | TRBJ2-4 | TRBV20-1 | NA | TGCAGTGCTAGCAGGGCAACCAAAAACATTCAGTACTTC | CSASRATKNIQYF
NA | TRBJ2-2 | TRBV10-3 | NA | TGTGCCATCAGTGGCCGGGACTTAGTCACCGGGGAGCTGTTTTTT | CAISGRDLVTGELFF
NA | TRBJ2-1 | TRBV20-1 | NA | TGCAGTGCTAGAGATTTAGTCGATGGGCTCAATGAGCAGTTCTTC | CSARDLVDGLNEQFF
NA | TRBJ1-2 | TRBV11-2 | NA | TGTGCCAGCTCACAGGAAAACGCTAACTATGGCTACACCTTC | CASSQENANYGYTF
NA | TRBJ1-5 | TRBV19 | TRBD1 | TGTGCCAGTACCTGGGACAGGGCGGATCAGCCCCAGCATTTT | CASTWDRADQPQHF